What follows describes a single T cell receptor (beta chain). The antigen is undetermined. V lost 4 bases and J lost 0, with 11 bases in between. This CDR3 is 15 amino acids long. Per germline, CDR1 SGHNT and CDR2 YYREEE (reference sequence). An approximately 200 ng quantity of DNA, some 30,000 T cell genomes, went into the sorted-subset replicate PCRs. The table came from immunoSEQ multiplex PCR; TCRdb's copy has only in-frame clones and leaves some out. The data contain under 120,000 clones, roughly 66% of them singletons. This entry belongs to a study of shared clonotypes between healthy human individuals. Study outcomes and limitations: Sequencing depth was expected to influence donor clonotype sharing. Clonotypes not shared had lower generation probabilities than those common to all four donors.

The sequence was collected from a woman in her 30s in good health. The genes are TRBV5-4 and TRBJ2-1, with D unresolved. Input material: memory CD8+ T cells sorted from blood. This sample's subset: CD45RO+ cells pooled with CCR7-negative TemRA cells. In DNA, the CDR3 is TGTGCCAGCAGCGGTGGGGAAAGCTCCTACAATGAGCAGTTCTTC. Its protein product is CASSGGESSYNEQFF.